The entry that follows covers one TCR beta chain sequence. What it recognizes is unknown. The data are from a study of shared clonotypes between healthy human individuals. Across the study: Donors had three CD4 naive, three CD4 memory, two CD8 naive and one CD8 memory plate apiece. Study-wide results and caveats: Memory subsets had estimated richness that was generally smaller than that of naive subsets. Between four donors, naive CD4 clonotypes were shared at a level of about 5%.

In the sorted-subset replicate PCRs, 200 ng DNA, some 30,000 T cell genomes, was used. Assay used: immunoSEQ multiplex PCR; TCRdb lists only in-frame clones, some missing. This table has just over 2,000,000 clones, over 85% appearing once. Naive CD8 populations comprised CD45RO-negative cells positively selected for CCR7, excluding terminally differentiated effector memory CD45RA+ cells. The sequenced material came from naive CD8+ T cells sorted from blood. This TCR came from a man younger than 35 in good health.

In nucleotides, the CDR3 is TGTGCCAGCAGTTTAGATAGGACAAACCAAGAGACCCAGTACTTC. Its translation: CASSLDRTNQETQYF. J is TRBJ2-5 and V is TRBV27, with D perhaps matching TRBD1 (5 bases). Between the trimmed V and J ends, which lost 2 bases and 0 bases, there was a span of 10 bases. Germline V CDR1 and CDR2: MNHEY, SMNVEV (reference sequence). The CDR3 is 15 residues long.